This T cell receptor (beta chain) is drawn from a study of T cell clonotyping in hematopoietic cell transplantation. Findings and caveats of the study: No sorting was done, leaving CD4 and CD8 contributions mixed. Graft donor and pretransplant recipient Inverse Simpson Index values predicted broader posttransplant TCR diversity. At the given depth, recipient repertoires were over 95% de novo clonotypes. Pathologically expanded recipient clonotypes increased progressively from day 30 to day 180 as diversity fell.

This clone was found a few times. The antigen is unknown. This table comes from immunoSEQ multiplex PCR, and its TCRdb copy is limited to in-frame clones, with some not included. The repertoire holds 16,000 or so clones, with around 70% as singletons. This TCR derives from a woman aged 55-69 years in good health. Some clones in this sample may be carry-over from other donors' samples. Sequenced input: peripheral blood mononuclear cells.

The CDR3 nucleotides read TGTGCCACCAAAGTCTCCAGCTCCTATAATTCACCCCTCCACTTT. It yields the protein CATKVSSSYNSPLHF. V gene TRBV19 combines with J gene TRBJ1-6, with unresolved D. CDR1 LNHDA and CDR2 SQIVND come from the germline V gene (reference sequence). The CDR3 loop spans 15 amino acids. Deletions cut 10 bases from V and 0 bases from J, with 13 bases between.